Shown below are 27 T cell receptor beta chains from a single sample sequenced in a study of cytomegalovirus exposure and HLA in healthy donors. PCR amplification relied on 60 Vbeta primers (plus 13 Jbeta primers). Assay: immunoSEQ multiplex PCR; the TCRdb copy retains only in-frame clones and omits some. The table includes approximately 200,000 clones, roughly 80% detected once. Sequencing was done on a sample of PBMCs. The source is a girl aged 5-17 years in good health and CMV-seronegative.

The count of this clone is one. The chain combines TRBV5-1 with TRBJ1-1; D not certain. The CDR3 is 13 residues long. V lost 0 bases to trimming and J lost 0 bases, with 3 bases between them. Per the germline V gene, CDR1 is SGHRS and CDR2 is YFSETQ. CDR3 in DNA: TGCGCCAGCAGCTTGGTCTTGAACACTGAAGCTTTCTTT. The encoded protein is CASSLVLNTEAFF.

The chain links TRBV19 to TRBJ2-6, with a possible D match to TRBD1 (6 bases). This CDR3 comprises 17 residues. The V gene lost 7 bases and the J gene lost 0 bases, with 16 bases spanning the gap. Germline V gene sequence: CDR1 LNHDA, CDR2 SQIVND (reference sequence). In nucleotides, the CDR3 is TGTGCCAGTACCAGAGGACAGCCCATCTCTGGGGCCAACGTCCTGACTTTC. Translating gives CASTRGQPISGANVLTF.

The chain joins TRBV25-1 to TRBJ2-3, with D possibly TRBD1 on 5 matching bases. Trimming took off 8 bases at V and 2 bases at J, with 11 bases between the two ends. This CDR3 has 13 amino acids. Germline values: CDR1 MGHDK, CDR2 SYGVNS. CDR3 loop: CASRTDTTDTQYF. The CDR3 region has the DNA TGTGCCAGCCGGACGGACACCACAGATACGCAGTATTTT.

This CDR3 reads CASRSRDRPSPLHF. Written as DNA, the CDR3 is TGTGCCAGCAGGAGCCGGGACAGACCTTCACCCCTCCACTTT. This chain joins TRBV6-5 and TRBJ1-6; TRBD1 matches at 7 bases. The CDR3 extends over 14 amino acids. Trimming at V came to 6 bases and at J to 9 bases, leaving 8 bases not matched to a gene. Germline V gene data show CDR1 as MNHEY and CDR2 as SVGAGI.

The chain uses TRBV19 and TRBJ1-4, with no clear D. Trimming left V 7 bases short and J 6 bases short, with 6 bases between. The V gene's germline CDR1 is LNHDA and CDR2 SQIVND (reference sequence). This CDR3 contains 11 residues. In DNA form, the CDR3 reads TGTGCCAGTATGTATGATGAAAAACTGTTTTTT. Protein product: CASMYDEKLFF. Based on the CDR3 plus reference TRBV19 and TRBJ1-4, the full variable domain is DGGITQSPKYLFRKEGQNVTLSCEQNLNHDAMYWYRQDPGQGLRLIYYSQIVNDFQKGDIAEGYSVSREKKESFPLTVTSAQKNPTAFYLCASMYDEKLFFGSGTQLSVL.

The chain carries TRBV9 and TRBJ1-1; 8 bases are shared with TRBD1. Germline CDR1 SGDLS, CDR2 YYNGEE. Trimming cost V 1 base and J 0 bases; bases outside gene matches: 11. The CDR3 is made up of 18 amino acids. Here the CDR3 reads CASSVSPGQGGMNTEAFF. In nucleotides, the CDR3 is TGTGCCAGCAGCGTAAGCCCCGGACAGGGAGGAATGAACACTGAAGCTTTCTTT.

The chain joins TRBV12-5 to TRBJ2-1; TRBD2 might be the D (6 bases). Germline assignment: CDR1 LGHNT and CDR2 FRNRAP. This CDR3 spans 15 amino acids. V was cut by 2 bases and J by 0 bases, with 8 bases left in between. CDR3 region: CASGLWTNSYNEQFF. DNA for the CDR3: TGTGCTAGTGGTTTGTGGACTAACTCCTACAATGAGCAGTTCTTC.

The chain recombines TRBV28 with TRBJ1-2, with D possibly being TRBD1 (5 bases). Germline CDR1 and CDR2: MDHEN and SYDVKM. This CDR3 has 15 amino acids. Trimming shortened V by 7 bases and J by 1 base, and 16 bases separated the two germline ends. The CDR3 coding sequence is TGTGCCAGCACCGATCGCGGGACCCATAACTATGGCTACACCTTC. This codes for CASTDRGTHNYGYTF.

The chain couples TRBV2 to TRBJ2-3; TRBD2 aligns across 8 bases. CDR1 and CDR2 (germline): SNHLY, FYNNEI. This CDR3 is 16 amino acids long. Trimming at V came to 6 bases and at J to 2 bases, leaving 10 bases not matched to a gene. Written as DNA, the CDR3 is TGTGCCAGCAGCTTAACGGGGGGGGGAACCACAGATACGCAGTATTTT. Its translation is CASSLTGGGTTDTQYF.

As DNA, the CDR3 is TGTGCCAGCAGTCCGGTAGGGGGCCTTATAAATGGCTACACCTTC. Its protein is CASSPVGGLINGYTF. V is TRBV28 and J is TRBJ1-2; 7 nucleotides match TRBD1. The CDR3 covers 15 residues. Germline values: CDR1 MDHEN, CDR2 SYDVKM. V trimming: 5 bases; J trimming: 6 bases; junction bases outside the gene matches: 12.

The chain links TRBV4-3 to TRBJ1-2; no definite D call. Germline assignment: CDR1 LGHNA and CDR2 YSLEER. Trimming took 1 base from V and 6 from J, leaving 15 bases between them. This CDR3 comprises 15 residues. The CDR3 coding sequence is TGCGCCAGCAGCCAAGCTTCCGGGGAATGGGATGGCTACACCTTC. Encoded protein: CASSQASGEWDGYTF.

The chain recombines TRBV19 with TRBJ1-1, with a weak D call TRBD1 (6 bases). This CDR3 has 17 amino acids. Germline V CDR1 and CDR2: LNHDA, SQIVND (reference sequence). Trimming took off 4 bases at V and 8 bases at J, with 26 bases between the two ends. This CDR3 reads CASSNRLAQGPGAEAFF. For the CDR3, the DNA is TGTGCCAGTAGTAATCGGCTTGCACAGGGCCCTGGGGCAGAAGCTTTCTTT.

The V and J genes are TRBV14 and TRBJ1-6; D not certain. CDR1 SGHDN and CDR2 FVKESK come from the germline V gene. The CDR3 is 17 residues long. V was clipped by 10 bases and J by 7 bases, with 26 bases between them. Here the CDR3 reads CAINKPLKRGGNSPLHF. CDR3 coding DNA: TGTGCCATTAACAAACCACTTAAAAGAGGAGGGAATTCACCCCTCCACTTT.

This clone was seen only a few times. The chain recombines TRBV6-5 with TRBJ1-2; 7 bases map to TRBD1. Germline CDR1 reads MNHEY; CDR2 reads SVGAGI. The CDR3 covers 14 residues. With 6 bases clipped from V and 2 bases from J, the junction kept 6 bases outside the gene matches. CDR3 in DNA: TGTGCCAGCAGGACTCGGACAGGCAACTATGGCTACACCTTC. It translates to CASRTRTGNYGYTF.

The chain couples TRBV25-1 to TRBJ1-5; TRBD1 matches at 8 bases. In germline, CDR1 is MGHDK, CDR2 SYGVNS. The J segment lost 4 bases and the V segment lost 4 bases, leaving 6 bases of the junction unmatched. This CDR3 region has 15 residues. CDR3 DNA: TGTGCCAGCAGTGCGACAGGGGTGTATAATCAGCCCCAGCATTTT. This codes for CASSATGVYNQPQHF.

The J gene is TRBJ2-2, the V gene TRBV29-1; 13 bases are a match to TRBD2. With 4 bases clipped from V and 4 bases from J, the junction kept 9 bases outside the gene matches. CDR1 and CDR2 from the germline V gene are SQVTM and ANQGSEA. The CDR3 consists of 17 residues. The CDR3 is CSVALTGLAGVTGELFF. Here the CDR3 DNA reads TGCAGCGTTGCCCTTACAGGACTAGCGGGAGTCACCGGGGAGCTGTTTTTT.

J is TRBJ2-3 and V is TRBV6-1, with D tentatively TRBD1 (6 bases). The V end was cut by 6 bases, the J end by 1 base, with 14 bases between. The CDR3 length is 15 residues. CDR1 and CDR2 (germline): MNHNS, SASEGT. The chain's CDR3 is CASRVQGSGTDTQYF. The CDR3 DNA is TGTGCCAGCAGAGTACAGGGTTCAGGCACAGATACGCAGTATTTT.

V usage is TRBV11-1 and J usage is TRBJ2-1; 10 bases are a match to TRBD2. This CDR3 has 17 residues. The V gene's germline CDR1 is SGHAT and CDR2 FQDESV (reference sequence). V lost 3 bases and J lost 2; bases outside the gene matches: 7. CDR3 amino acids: CASSFSERGGPYNEQFF. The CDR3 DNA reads TGTGCCAGCAGCTTTAGTGAGCGGGGGGGCCCCTACAATGAGCAGTTCTTC. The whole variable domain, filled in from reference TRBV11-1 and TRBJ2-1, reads EAEVAQSPRYKITEKSQAVAFWCDPISGHATLYWYRQILGQGPELLVQFQDESVVDDSQLPKDRFSAERLKGVDSTLKIQPAELGDSAMYLCASSFSERGGPYNEQFFGPGTRLTVL.

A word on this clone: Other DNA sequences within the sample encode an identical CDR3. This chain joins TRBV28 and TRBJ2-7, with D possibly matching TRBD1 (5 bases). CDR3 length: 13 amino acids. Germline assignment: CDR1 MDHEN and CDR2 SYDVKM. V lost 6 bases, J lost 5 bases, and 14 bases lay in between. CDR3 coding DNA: TGTGCCAGCAGGCTCCAGGGTGGCAACGAGCAGTACTTC. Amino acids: CASRLQGGNEQYF.

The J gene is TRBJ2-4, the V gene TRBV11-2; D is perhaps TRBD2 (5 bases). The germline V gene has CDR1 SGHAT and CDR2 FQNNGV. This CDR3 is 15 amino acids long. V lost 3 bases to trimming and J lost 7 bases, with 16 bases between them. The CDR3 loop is CASSLSRSRGNIQYF. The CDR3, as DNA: TGTGCCAGCAGCTTGTCCAGATCTAGAGGGAACATTCAGTACTTC. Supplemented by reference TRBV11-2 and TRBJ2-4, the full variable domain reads EAGVAQSPRYKIIEKRQSVAFWCNPISGHATLYWYQQILGQGPKLLIQFQNNGVVDDSQLPKDRFSAERLKGVDSTLKIQPAKLEDSAVYLCASSLSRSRGNIQYFGAGTRLSVL.

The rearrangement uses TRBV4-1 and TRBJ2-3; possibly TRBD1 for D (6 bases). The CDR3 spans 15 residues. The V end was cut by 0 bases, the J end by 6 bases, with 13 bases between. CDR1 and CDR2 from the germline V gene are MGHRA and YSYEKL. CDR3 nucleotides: TGCGCCAGCAGCCAAGAGGGGGCAACTGACGATACGCAGTATTTT. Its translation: CASSQEGATDDTQYF.

The CDR3 DNA sequence: TGTGCCAGCAGTAAGTCATTAGCTAACACAGATACGCAGTATTTT. As protein: CASSKSLANTDTQYF. V is TRBV6-1 and J is TRBJ2-3; D remains ambiguous. Between the trimmed V and J ends, which lost 5 bases and 2 bases, there was a span of 14 bases. Germline V gene data show CDR1 as MNHNS and CDR2 as SASEGT. The CDR3 contains 15 residues.

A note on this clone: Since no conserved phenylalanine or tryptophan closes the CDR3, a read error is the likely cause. CDR3 sequence: CASSLDPSGEQYL. CDR3 in DNA: TGTGCTAGCAGCTTAGATCCCTCTGGGGAGCAGTACCTC. The chain joins TRBV7-7 to TRBJ2-7; D unclear. The CDR3 covers 13 residues. Germline CDR1 SSHAT, CDR2 FNYEAQ (reference sequence).

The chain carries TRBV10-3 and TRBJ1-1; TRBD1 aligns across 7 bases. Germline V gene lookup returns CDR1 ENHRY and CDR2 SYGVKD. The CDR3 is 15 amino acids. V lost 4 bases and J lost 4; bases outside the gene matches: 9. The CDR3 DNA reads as TGTGCCATCAGTGGGTTCCAGGGGGTGGGCACTGAAGCTTTCTTT. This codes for CAISGFQGVGTEAFF.

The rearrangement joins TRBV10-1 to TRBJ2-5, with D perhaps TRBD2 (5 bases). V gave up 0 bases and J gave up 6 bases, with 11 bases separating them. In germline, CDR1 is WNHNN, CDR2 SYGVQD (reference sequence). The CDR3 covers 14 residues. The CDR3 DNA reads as TGCGCCAGCAGTGAGTCTATGGGAGCGAAGACCCAGTACTTC. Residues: CASSESMGAKTQYF.

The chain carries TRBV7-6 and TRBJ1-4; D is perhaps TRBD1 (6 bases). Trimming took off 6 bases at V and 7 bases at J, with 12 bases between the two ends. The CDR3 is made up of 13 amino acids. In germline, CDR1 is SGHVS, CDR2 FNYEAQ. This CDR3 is CASSLDRTEKLFF. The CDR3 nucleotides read TGTGCCAGCAGTCTCGACAGGACTGAAAAACTGTTTTTT.

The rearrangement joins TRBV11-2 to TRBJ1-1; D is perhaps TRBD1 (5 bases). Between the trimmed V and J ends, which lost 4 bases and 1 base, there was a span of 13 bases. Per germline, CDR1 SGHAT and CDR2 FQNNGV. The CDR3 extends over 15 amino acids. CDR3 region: CASSYTDRRNTEAFF. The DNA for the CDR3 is TGTGCCAGCAGCTACACTGACAGAAGGAACACTGAAGCTTTCTTT.